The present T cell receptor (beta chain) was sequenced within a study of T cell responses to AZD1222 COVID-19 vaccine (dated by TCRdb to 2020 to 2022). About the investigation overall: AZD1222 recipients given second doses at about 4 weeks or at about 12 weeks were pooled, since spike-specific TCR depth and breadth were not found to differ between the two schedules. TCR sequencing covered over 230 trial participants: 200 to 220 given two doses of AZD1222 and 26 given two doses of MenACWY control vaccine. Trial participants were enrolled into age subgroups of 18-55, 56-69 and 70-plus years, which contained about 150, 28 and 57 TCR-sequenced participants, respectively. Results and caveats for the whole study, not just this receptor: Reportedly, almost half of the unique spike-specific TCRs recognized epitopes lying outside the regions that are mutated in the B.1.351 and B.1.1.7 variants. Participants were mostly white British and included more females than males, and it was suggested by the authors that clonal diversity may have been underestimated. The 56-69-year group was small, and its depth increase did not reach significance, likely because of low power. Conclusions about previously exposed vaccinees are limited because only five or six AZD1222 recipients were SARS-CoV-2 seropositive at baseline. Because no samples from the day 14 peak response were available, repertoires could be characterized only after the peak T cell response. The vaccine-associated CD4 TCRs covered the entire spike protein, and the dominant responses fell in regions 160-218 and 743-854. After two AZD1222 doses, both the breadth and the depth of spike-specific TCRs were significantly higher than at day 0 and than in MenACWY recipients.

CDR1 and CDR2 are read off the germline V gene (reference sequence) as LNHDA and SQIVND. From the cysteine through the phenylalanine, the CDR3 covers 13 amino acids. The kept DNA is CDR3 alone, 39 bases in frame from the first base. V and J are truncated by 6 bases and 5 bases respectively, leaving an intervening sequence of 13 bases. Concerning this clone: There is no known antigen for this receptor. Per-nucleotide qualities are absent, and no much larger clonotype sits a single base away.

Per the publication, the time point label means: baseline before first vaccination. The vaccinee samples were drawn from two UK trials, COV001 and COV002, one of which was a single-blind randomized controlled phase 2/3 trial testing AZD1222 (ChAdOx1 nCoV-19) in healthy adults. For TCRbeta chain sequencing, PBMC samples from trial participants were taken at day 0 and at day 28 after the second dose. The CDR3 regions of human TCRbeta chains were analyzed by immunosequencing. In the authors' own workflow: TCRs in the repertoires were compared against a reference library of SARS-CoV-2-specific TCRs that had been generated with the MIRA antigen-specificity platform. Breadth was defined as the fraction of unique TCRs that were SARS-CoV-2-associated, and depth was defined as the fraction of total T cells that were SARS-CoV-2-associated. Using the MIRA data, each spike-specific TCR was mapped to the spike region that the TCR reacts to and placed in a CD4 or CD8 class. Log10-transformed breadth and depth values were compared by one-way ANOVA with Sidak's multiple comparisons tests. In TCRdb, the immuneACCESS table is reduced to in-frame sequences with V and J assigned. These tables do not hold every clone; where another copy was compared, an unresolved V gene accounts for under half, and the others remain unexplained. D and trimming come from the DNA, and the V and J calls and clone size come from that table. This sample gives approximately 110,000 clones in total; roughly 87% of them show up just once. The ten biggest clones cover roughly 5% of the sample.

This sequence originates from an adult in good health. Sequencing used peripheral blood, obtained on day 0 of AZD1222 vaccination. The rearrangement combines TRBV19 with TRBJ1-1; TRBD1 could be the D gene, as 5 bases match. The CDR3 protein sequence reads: CASRAGTSTEAFF. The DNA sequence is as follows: TGTGCCAGTAGGGCCGGGACTTCAACTGAAGCTTTCTTT. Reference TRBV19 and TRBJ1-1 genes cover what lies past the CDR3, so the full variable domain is DGGITQSPKYLFRKEGQNVTLSCEQNLNHDAMYWYRQDPGQGLRLIYYSQIVNDFQKGDIAEGYSVSREKKESFPLTVTSAQKNPTAFYLCASRAGTSTEAFFGQGTRLTVV.